This TCR beta chain was recovered during a study of blood T cell repertoires in COVID-19. At the level of the study: T cells, B-cell-depleted T cells, or PBMCs provided the cDNA or gDNA that served as material.

This clone came up a few times. Here immunoSEQ multiplex PCR was the method, and the copy in TCRdb shows in-frame clones only, minus some. The table shows around 150,000 clones, with over 90% occurring only once. CDR1 is LGHNA, CDR2 YNFKEQ, per germline. The junction had 5 bases not matched to a gene; V was cut back by 4 bases and J by 8 bases. The CDR3 contains 13 residues. Seattle researchers signed up patients amid active infection and tracked them longitudinally. This sequence joins TRBV4-2 and TRBJ2-1; TRBD2 aligns across 7 bases. Material for sequencing was peripheral blood. The sequence came from a woman aged 60-75 years with COVID-19, enrolled during active disease. The CDR3 region is CASSRDLADEQFF. Here the CDR3 DNA reads TGTGCCAGCAGCCGAGACCTAGCGGATGAGCAGTTCTTC.